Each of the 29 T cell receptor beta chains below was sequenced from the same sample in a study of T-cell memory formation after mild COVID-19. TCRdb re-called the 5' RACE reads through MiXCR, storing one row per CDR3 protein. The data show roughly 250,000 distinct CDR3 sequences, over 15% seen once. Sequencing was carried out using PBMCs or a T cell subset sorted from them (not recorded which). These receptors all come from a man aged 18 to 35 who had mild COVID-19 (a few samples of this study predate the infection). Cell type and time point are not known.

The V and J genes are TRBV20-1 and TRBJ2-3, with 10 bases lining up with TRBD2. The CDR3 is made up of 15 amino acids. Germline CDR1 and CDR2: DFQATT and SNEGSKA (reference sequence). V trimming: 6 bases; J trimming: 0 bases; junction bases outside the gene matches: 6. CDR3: CSAIAGGRSTDTQYF. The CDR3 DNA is TGCAGTGCCATAGCGGGGGGCCGTAGCACAGATACGCAGTATTTT.

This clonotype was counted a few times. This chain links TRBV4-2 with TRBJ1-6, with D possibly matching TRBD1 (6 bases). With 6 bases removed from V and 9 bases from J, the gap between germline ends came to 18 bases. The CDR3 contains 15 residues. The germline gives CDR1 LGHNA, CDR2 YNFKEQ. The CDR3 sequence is CASRKEGVGGSPLHF. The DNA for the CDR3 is TGTGCCAGCAGAAAAGAGGGCGTAGGGGGTTCACCCCTCCACTTT.

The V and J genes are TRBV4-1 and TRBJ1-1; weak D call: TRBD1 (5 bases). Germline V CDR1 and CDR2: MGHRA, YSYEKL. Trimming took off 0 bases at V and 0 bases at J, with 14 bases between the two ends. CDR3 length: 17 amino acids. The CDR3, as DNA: TGCGCCAGCAGCCAAGATACCAGAGACAGATTGAACACTGAAGCTTTCTTT. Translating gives CASSQDTRDRLNTEAFF.

The CDR3: CSAGLAGPQGGIV. CDR3 DNA: TGCAGTGCTGGACTAGCGGGGCCACAGGGGGGGATCGTC. V gene TRBV20-1 combines with J gene TRBJ2-7; 12 bases line up with TRBD2. Germline CDR1 and CDR2: DFQATT and SNEGSKA (reference sequence). This CDR3 has 13 residues.

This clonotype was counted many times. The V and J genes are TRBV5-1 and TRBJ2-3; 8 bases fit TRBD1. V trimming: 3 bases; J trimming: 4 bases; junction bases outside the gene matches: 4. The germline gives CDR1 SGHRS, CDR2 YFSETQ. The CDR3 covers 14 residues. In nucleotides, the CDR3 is TGCGCCAGCAGCTCGGCAGGGGGCGCAGATACGCAGTATTTT. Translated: CASSSAGGADTQYF.

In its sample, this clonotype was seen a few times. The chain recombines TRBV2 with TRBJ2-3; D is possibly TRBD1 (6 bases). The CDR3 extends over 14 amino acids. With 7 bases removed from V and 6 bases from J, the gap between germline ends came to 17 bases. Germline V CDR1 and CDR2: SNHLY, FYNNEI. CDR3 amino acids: CASTGQPGGDTQYF. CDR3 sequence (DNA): TGTGCCAGCACCGGACAGCCCGGAGGCGATACGCAGTATTTT.

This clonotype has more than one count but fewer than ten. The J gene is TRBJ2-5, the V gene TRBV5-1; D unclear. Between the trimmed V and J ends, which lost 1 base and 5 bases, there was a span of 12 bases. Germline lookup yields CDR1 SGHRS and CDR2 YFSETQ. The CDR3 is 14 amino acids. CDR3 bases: TGCGCCAGCAGCTTGCCCCTGAGCTGGGAGACCCAGTACTTC. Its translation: CASSLPLSWETQYF. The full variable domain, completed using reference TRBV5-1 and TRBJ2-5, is KAGVTQTPRYLIKTRGQQVTLSCSPISGHRSVSWYQQTPGQGLQFLFEYFSETQRNKGNFPGRFSGRQFSNSRSEMNVSTLELGDSALYLCASSLPLSWETQYFGPGTRLLVL.

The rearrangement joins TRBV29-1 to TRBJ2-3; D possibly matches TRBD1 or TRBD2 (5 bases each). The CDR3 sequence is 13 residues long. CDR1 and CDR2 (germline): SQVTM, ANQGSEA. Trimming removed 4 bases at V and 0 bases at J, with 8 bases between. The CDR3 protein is CSVAGGSTDTQYF. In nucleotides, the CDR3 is TGCAGCGTTGCTGGGGGTAGCACAGATACGCAGTATTTT.

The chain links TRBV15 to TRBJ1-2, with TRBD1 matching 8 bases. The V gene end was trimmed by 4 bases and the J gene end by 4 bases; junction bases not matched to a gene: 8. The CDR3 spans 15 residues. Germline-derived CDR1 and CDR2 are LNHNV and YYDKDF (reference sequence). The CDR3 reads CATSTGQGLGYGYTF. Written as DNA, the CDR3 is TGTGCCACCAGCACCGGACAGGGTCTGGGCTATGGCTACACCTTC.

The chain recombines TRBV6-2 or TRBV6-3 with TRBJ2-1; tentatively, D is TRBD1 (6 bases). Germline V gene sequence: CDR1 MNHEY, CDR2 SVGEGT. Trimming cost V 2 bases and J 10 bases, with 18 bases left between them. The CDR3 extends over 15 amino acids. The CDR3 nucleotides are TGTGCCAGCAGTTACCGGTACAGAGGGACAAGGGAGCAGTTCTTC. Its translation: CASSYRYRGTREQFF.

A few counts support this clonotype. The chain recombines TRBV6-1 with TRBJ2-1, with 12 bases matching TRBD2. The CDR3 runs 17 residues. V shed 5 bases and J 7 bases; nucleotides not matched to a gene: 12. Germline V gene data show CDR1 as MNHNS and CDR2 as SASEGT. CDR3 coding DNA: TGTGCCAGCAGTCAGCAACCCGGACTAGCGGGGTCTAATGAGCAGTTCTTC. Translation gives CASSQQPGLAGSNEQFF.

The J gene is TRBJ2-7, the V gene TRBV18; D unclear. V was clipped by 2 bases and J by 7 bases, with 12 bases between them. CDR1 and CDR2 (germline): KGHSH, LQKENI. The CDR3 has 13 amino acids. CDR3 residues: CASSPGLKEEQYF. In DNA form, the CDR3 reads TGTGCCAGCTCACCAGGGCTCAAAGAGGAGCAGTACTTC.

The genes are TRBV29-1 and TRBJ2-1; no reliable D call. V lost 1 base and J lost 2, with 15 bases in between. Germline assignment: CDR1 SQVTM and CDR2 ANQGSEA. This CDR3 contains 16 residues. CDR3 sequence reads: CSVEGAATWPYNEQFF. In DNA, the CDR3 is TGCAGCGTTGAAGGGGCAGCTACTTGGCCCTACAATGAGCAGTTCTTC.

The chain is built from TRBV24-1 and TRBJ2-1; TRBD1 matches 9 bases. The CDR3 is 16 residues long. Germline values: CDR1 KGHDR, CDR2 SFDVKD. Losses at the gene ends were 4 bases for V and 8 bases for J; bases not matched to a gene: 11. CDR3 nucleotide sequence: TGTGCCACCAGTGACCCTCGACAGGGGGTGACATATGAGCAGTTCTTC. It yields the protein CATSDPRQGVTYEQFF.

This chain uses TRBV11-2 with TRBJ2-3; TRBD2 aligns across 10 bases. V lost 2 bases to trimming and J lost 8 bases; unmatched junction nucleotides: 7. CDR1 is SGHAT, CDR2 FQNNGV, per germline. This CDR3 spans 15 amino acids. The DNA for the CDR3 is TGTGCCAGCAGCTTAACTAGCGGGGTTGGGGGTACGCAGTATTTT. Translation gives CASSLTSGVGGTQYF.

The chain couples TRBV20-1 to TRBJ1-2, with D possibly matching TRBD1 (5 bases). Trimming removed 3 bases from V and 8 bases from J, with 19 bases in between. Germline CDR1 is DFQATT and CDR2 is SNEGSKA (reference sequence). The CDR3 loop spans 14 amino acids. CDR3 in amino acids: CSASLGTGRGGYTF. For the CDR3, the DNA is TGCAGTGCTAGCTTAGGAACAGGAAGGGGCGGCTACACCTTC.

CDR3 sequence reads: CATLLGGSGETQYF. Here the CDR3 DNA reads TGTGCCACCTTGCTGGGAGGGTCTGGGGAGACCCAGTACTTC. The chain has TRBV12-3 or TRBV12-4 and TRBJ2-5, with 7 bases identical to TRBD2. The ends lost 10 bases at V and 5 bases at J; junction bases unmatched: 13. The CDR3 contains 14 residues.

In DNA form, the CDR3 reads TGTGCCAGCAGCTTAAGCCCCGGACGGATGAACACTGAAGCTTTCTTT. Protein product: CASSLSPGRMNTEAFF. This sequence joins TRBV7-3 and TRBJ1-1, with D hard to call. Trimming took off 1 base at V and 0 bases at J, with 12 bases between the two ends. There are 16 residues in the CDR3. The germline gives CDR1 SGHTA, CDR2 FQGTGA.

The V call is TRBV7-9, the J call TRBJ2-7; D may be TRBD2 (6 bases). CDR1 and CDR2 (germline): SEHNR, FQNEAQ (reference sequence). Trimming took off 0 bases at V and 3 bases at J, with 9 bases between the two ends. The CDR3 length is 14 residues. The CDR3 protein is CASSLAGGIYEQYF. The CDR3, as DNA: TGTGCCAGCAGCTTAGCGGGGGGAATCTACGAGCAGTACTTC. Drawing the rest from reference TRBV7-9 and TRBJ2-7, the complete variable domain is DTGVSQNPRHKITKRGQNVTFRCDPISEHNRLYWYRQTLGQGPEFLTYFQNEAQLEKSRLLSDRFSAERPKGSFSTLEIQRTEQGDSAMYLCASSLAGGIYEQYFGPGTRLTVT.

The CDR3 region is CASSSGTYQYF. As DNA, the CDR3 is TGTGCCAGCAGTTCCGGGACGTACCAGTATTTT. This rearrangement joins TRBV6-1 to TRBJ2-3; D possibly matches TRBD1 or TRBD2 (5 bases each). Germline V CDR1 and CDR2: MNHNS, SASEGT. V lost 5 bases and J lost 12, with 12 bases in between. This CDR3 is 11 amino acids long.

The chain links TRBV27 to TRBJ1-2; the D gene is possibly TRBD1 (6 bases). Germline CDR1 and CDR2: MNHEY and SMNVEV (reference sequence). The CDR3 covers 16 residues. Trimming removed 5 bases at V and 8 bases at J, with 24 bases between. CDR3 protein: CASSLSSGGLLRGYTF. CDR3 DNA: TGTGCCAGCAGTCTCTCCTCGGGGGGGCTTCTACGGGGCTACACCTTC.

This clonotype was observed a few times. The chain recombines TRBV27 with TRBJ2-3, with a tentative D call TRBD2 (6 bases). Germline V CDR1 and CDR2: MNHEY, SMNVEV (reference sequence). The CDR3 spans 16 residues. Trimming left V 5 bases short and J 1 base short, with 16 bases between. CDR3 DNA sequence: TGTGCCAGCAGTGGCCGGGACTCCCTTGGCACAGATACGCAGTATTTT. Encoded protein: CASSGRDSLGTDTQYF.

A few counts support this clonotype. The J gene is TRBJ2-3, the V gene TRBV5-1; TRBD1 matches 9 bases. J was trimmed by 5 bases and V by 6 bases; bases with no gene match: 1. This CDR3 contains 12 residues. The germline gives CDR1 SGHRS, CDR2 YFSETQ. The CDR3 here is CASKTGGDTQYF. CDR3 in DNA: TGCGCCAGCAAGACAGGGGGAGATACGCAGTATTTT.

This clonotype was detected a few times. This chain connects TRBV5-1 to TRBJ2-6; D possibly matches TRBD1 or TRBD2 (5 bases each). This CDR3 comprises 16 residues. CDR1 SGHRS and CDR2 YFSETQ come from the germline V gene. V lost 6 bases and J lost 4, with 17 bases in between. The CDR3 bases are TGCGCCAGCAACCAGGGAGCTTCATACGGGGCCAACGTCCTGACTTTC. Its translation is CASNQGASYGANVLTF.

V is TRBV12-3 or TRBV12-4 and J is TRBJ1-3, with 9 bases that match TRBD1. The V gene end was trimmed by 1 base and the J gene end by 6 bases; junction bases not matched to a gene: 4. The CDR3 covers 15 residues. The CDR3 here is CASSLGWTGENTIYF. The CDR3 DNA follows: TGTGCCAGCAGTTTAGGGTGGACAGGGGAAAACACCATATATTTT.

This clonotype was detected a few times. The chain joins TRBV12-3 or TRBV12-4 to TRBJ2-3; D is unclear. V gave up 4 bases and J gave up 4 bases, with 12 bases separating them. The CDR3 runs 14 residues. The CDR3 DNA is TGTGCCAGCAGTTCCCAGAACGGCCCAGATACGCAGTATTTT. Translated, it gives CASSSQNGPDTQYF.

CDR3 DNA sequence: TGTGCCAGCAGCCAAGATCTATTCATGAACACTGAAGCTTTCTTT. Translation: CASSQDLFMNTEAFF. The chain joins TRBV4-2 to TRBJ1-1, with no clear D. Germline V gene lookup returns CDR1 LGHNA and CDR2 YNFKEQ. Trimming left V 0 bases short and J 0 bases short, with 8 bases between. The CDR3 is 15 residues long.

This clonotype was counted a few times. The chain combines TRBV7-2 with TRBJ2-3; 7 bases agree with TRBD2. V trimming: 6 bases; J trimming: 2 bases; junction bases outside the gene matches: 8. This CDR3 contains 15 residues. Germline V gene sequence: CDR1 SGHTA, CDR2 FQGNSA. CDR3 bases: TGTGCCAGCAGGGGGAAGCGGGAACCCACAGATACGCAGTATTTT. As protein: CASRGKREPTDTQYF.

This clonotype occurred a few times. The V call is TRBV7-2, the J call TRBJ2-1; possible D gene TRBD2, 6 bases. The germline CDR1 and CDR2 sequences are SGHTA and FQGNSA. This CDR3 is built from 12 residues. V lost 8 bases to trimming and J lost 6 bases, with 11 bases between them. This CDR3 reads CASVGTLNEQFF. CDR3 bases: TGTGCCAGCGTAGGGACTCTCAATGAGCAGTTCTTC.